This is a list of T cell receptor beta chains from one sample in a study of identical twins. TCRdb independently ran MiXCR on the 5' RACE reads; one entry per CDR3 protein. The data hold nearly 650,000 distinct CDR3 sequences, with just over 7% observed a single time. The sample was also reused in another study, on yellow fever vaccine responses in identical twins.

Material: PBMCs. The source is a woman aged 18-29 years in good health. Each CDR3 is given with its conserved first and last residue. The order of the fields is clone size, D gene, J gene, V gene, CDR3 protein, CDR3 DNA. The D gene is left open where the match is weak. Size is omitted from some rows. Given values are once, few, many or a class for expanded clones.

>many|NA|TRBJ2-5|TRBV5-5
CASSLVGFETQYF
TGTGCCAGCAGCTTGGTGGGGTTCGAGACCCAGTACTTC
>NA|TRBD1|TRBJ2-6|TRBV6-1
CASEFRDRTSGANVLTF
TGTGCCAGCGAATTTAGGGACAGGACCTCTGGGGCCAACGTCCTGACTTTC
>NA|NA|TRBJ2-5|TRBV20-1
CSARDGQILAETQYF
TGCAGTGCTAGAGACGGACAAATCTTGGCGGAGACCCAGTACTTC
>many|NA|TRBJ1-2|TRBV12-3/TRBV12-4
CASSFEGGGKGYTF
TGTGCCAGCAGTTTCGAGGGGGGGGGCAAGGGCTACACCTTC
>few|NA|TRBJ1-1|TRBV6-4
CASSASGDTEAFF
TGTGCCAGCAGTGCATCAGGGGACACTGAAGCTTTCTTT
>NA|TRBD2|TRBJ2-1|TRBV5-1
CASSHGELAGGNEQFF
TGCGCCAGCAGCCATGGAGAACTAGCGGGAGGAAATGAGCAGTTCTTC
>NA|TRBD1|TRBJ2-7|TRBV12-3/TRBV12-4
CASSFRIGTGWNEQYF
TGTGCCAGCAGTTTCCGTATCGGGACAGGGTGGAACGAGCAGTACTTC
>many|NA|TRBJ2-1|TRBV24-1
CATSDPTGLGGNEQFF
TGTGCCACCAGTGACCCGACTGGCCTGGGTGGCAATGAGCAGTTCTTC
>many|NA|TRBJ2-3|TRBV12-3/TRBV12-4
CASSPRGTDTQYF
TGTGCCAGCAGCCCGCGGGGCACAGATACGCAGTATTTT
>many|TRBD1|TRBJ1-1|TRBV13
CASRAGGAGTEAFF
TGTGCCAGCAGGGCAGGGGGCGCGGGCACTGAAGCTTTCTTT
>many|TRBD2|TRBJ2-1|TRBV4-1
CASSQPTSGGGYEQFF
TGCGCCAGCAGCCAACCCACTAGCGGGGGGGGTTATGAGCAGTTCTTC
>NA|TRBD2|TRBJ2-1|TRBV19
CASSRAGGRNEQFF
TGTGCCAGTAGTAGAGCGGGAGGCAGAAATGAGCAGTTCTTC
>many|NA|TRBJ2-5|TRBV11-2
CASSQTGAQYF
TGTGCCAGCAGCCAGACGGGGGCCCAGTACTTC
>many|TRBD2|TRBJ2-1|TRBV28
CASSWGGDYAYNEQFF
TGTGCCAGCAGTTGGGGGGGGGATTATGCCTACAATGAGCAGTTCTTC
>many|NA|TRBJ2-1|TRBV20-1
CSAREGEASSYNEQFF
TGCAGTGCTAGAGAGGGAGAAGCCTCCTCCTACAATGAGCAGTTCTTC